The 9 T cell receptor beta chains in this list originate from one sample, sequenced in a study of a mutant IDH1 vaccine in newly diagnosed glioma. Regarding time point: week 11, during vaccination. What each vaccine dose contained was 300 ug of mutant IDH1 20-mer peptide, accompanied by topical imiquimod. Their antigens remain unidentified. The protocol was immunoSEQ multiplex PCR, while the TCRdb copy is restricted to in-frame clones and leaves out a portion. The sample has under 150,000 clones; roughly 78% are singletons. Sequences were derived from PBMCs, sampled from a glioma patient whose treatment included an IDH1 peptide vaccine. All receptors come from a man between 40 and 49 years old with glioma.

V gene TRBV19 combines with J gene TRBJ2-1, with TRBD2 identical over 8 bases. The junction had 8 bases not matched to a gene; V was cut back by 4 bases and J by 3 bases. Germline CDR1 is LNHDA and CDR2 is SQIVND (reference sequence). The CDR3 sequence is 16 residues long. CDR3 nucleotides: TGTGCCAGTAGTACCTCTCTTAGCGGGGACTACAATGAGCAGTTCTTC. Encoded protein: CASSTSLSGDYNEQFF.

The CDR3 DNA is TGTGCCAGCAGTTACTCGATCGGGACAGGGAATGGCTACACCTTC. Translating gives CASSYSIGTGNGYTF. This chain connects TRBV6-5 to TRBJ1-2; 9 bases match TRBD1. The J segment lost 6 bases and the V segment lost 0 bases, leaving 5 bases of the junction unmatched. The CDR3 totals 15 residues. Germline assignment: CDR1 MNHEY and CDR2 SVGAGI.

V usage is TRBV10-3 and J usage is TRBJ2-7; 12 nucleotides line up with TRBD1. Looked up from germline, CDR1 is ENHRY and CDR2 is SYGVKD. V shed 4 bases, J shed 6 bases, and the junction held 4 bases outside the gene matches. The CDR3 runs 14 residues. The CDR3 sequence is CAISGGTGGGEQYF. As DNA, the CDR3 is TGTGCCATCAGTGGTGGGACAGGGGGCGGCGAGCAGTACTTC.

The chain carries TRBV2 and TRBJ1-2, with D uncertain. The CDR3 spans 16 residues. CDR1 and CDR2 (germline): SNHLY, FYNNEI. V was cut by 0 bases and J by 0 bases, with 11 bases left in between. CDR3 nucleotide sequence: TGTGCCAGCAGTGAAGCGCCCGGCCGAGCTAACTATGGCTACACCTTC. It yields the protein CASSEAPGRANYGYTF.

This clone was seen a few times. The chain uses TRBV6-5 and TRBJ2-1; 8 positions agree with TRBD2. CDR3 length: 14 amino acids. J lost 7 bases, V lost 4 bases, and 6 bases had no gene match. Germline V gene data show CDR1 as MNHEY and CDR2 as SVGAGI. The CDR3 bases are TGTGCCAGCAGTTGGGGACTAGTAGTAAATGAGCAGTTCTTC. Its protein product is CASSWGLVVNEQFF.

J is TRBJ2-1 and V is TRBV4-3; D possibly corresponds to TRBD2 (6 bases). Germline V gene sequence: CDR1 LGHNA, CDR2 YSLEER. CDR3 size: 18 residues. Trimming pared 3 bases from V and 0 bases from J, leaving 18 bases between. CDR3 coding DNA: TGCGCCAGCAGCCACCTATTACCCTCAGCGGGCTCCTACAATGAGCAGTTCTTC. The encoded protein is CASSHLLPSAGSYNEQFF.

The genes are TRBV25-1 and TRBJ1-3; D unclear. The ends were cut back, 6 bases at V and 0 bases at J, with 9 bases in the middle. This CDR3 spans 14 amino acids. Germline loops: CDR1 MGHDK, CDR2 SYGVNS. CDR3 sequence (DNA): TGTGCCAGCAGAGCCAAGCACTCTGGAAACACCATATATTTT. Protein product: CASRAKHSGNTIYF.

The sample holds one count of this clone. The chain links TRBV7-2 to TRBJ2-1, with D tentatively TRBD1 or TRBD2 (5 bases each). Deletions cut 3 bases from V and 6 bases from J, with 9 bases between. The germline CDR1 and CDR2 sequences are SGHTA and FQGNSA. This CDR3 comprises 13 residues. Written as DNA, the CDR3 is TGTGCCAGCAGCTTCAGGGCGGGCAATGAGCAGTTCTTC. Protein product: CASSFRAGNEQFF.

This rearrangement joins TRBV15 to TRBJ1-3; no definite D call. V lost 6 bases to trimming and J lost 0 bases, with 6 bases between them. Germline V gene data show CDR1 as LNHNV and CDR2 as YYDKDF (reference sequence). The CDR3 extends over 13 amino acids. The CDR3 nucleotides are TGTGCCACCAGTGAATTCTCTGGAAACACCATATATTTT. This sequence encodes CATSEFSGNTIYF.